This TCR beta chain was obtained from a study of shared clonotypes between healthy human individuals. Overall study: Each donor contributed plates that comprised three CD4 naive, three CD4 memory, two CD8 naive and one CD8 memory. Study outcomes and limitations: Some naive CD4 clonotypes, about 5%, turned up in common across several donors.

TCRdb's copy holds only in-frame clones and misses some; the assay was immunoSEQ multiplex PCR. The repertoire holds about 1 million clones, approximately 76% seen once, with approximately 1.5% in the top ten. For this clone: Its cognate antigen is unknown.

The sequenced material came from memory CD4+ T cells sorted from blood. Sample subset: CD45RA-negative fraction. This receptor was identified in a man between 18 and 29 years old in good health.

CDR3 bases: TGCGCCAGCAGCCCGACCGGGACAGCAAACTCCTACGAGCAGTACTTC. This sequence encodes CASSPTGTANSYEQYF. The gene calls are TRBV5-1 and TRBJ2-7; 7 bases are a match to TRBD1. This CDR3 has 16 amino acids. After removal of 4 bases from V and 0 bases from J, the junction contained 10 bases not matched to a gene. From germline, CDR1 is SGHRS and CDR2 YFSETQ. The variable domain in full, with the rest retrieved from reference TRBV5-1 and TRBJ2-7, is KAGVTQTPRYLIKTRGQQVTLSCSPISGHRSVSWYQQTPGQGLQFLFEYFSETQRNKGNFPGRFSGRQFSNSRSEMNVSTLELGDSALYLCASSPTGTANSYEQYFGPGTRLTVT.